This TCR beta chain was obtained from a study of OX40 agonist ivuxolimab in advanced cancers. Profiled with immunoSEQ multiplex PCR; TCRdb holds only in-frame clones, not every one. This table holds tens of thousands of clones, 65% to 85% found once. Per the germline V gene, CDR1 is MGHRA and CDR2 is YSYEKL. The CDR3 is 18 amino acids. V lost 3 bases, J lost 4 bases, and 15 bases stayed unmatched. This clone showed up just a few times. This rearrangement joins TRBV4-1 to TRBJ2-1, with 7 bases that match TRBD1. Sequencing was performed on CD4+ or CD8+ T cells sorted from blood, taken in a trial of the OX40 agonist ivuxolimab. The sequence was obtained from an adult with an advanced solid tumor such as melanoma, head and neck, liver or kidney cancer. The CDR3 sequence: CASSQETGPQTSYNEQFF. CDR3 nucleotide sequence: TGCGCCAGCAGCCAGGAGACAGGGCCACAAACCTCGTACAATGAGCAGTTCTTC.